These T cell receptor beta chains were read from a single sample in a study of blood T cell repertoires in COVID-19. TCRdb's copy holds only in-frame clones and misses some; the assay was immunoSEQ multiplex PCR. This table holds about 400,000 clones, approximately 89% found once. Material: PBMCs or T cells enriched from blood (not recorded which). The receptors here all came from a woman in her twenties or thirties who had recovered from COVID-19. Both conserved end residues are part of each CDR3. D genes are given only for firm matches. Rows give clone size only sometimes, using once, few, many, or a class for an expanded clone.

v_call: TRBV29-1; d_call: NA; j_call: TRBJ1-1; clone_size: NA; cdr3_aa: CSVQRLRNTEAFF; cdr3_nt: TGCAGCGTCCAACGACTGAGGAACACTGAAGCTTTCTTT
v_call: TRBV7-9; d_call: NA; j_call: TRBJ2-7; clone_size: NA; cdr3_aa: CASSLGPQGSLKYEQYF; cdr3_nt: TGTGCCAGCAGCTTAGGCCCGCAGGGGTCCCTCAAATACGAGCAGTACTTC
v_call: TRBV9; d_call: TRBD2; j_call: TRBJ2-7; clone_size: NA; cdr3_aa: CASSVNGGRADEQYF; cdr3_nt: TGTGCCAGCAGCGTAAACGGCGGGAGGGCCGACGAGCAGTACTTC
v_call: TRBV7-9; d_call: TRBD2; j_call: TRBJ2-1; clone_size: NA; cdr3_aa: CASSLVGGNEQFF; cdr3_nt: TGTGCCAGCAGCTTAGTGGGGGGGAATGAGCAGTTCTTC
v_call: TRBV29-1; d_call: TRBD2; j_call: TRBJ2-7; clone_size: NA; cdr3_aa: CSVAPGLAGVGYEQYF; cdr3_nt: TGCAGCGTAGCTCCGGGACTAGCGGGAGTGGGCTACGAGCAGTACTTC
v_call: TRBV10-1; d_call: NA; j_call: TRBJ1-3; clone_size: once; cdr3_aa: CASSEWTTGNTIYF; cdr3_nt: TGCGCCAGCAGTGAGTGGACAACTGGAAACACCATATATTTT
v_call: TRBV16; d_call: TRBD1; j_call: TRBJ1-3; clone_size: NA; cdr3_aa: CASSQRTGRLSGNTIYF; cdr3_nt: TGTGCCAGCAGCCAAAGGACAGGGAGGTTATCTGGAAACACCATATATTTT
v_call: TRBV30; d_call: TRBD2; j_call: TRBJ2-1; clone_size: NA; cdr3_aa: CAWNIGSSGIANEQFF; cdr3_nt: TGTGCCTGGAATATCGGTTCTAGCGGGATCGCCAATGAGCAGTTCTTC
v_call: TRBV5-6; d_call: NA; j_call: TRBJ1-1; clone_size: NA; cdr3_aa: CASSWEAEGAEAFF; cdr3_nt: TGTGCCAGCAGCTGGGAGGCGGAGGGCGCTGAAGCTTTCTTT
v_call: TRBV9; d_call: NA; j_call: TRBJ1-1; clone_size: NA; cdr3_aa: CASSVEMGTAEAFF; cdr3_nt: TGTGCCAGCAGCGTAGAAATGGGTACAGCTGAAGCTTTCTTT
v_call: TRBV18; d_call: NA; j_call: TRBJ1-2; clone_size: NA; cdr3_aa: CASSPRQDYGYTF; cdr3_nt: TGTGCCAGCTCACCACGCCAGGACTATGGCTACACCTTC
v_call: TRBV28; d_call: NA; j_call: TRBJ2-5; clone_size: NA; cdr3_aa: CASSLWTRSSRETQYF; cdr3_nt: TGTGCCAGCAGTTTATGGACTAGATCCTCACGGGAGACCCAGTACTTC
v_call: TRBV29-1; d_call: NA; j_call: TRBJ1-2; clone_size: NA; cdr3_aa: CSDGTVWGYTF; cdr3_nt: TGCAGCGATGGGACTGTCTGGGGCTACACCTTC
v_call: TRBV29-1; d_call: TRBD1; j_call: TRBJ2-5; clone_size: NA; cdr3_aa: CSASGVGGETQYF; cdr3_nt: TGCAGCGCATCCGGGGTAGGGGGCGAGACCCAGTACTTC
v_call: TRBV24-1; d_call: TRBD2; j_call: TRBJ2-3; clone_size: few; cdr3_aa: CATSDVYGLAGPTDTQYF; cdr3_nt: TGTGCCACCAGTGACGTCTACGGACTAGCGGGGCCCACAGATACGCAGTATTTT
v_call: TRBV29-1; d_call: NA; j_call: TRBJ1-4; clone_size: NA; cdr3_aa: CSVGPGGEKLFF; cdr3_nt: TGCAGCGTGGGACCCGGGGGTGAAAAACTGTTTTTT
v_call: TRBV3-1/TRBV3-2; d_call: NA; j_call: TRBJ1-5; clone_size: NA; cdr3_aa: CASSQGQINQPQHF; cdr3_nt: TGTGCCAGCAGCCAAGGGCAGATTAATCAGCCCCAGCATTTT
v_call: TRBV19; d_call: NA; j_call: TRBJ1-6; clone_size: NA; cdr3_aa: CATRNPFSDSPLHF; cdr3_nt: TGTGCCACAAGAAACCCTTTCTCGGATTCACCCCTCCACTTT
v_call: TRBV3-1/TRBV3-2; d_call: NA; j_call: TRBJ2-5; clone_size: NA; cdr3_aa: CASSQDSEQGRQETQYF; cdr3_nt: TGTGCCAGCAGCCAAGATAGTGAGCAGGGGCGCCAAGAGACCCAGTACTTC
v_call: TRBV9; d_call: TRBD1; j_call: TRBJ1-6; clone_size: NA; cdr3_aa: CASSVDRDGSPLHF; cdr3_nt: TGTGCCAGCAGCGTTGACAGGGATGGATCACCCCTCCACTTT